Listed here is a single TCR beta chain. Its antigen is undetermined. The CDR3 is 15 residues long. Germline CDR1 SGHNT, CDR2 YYREEE (reference sequence). V shed 0 bases and J 4 bases; nucleotides not matched to a gene: 5. The data were taken from a study of T cell repertoires in cytomegalovirus infection. Overall study context: TCR beta signatures that were public indicated CMV infection and matching HLA type. Study-level findings and limits: Clonotypes of TCR beta that were HLA-C-restricted and CMV-specific dominated the ex vivo response. Identification of carriers of CMV plus the relevant HLA was achieved through cumulative public TCR beta family frequency.

TCRdb fed the reads into MiXCR, producing one record per CDR3 protein. Of 350,000 to 500,000 distinct CDR3 sequences in the sample, around 32% were seen once. The V and J genes are TRBV5-4 and TRBJ1-2, with 8 bases lining up with TRBD1. The TCR comes from a human donor in good health (CMV status not recorded). Some clones in this sample may be carry-over from other donors' samples. The sample taken for sequencing was PBMCs. The CDR3 sequence is CASSLDRGSIYGYTF. The CDR3 DNA reads as TGTGCCAGCAGCTTGGACAGGGGGTCTATCTATGGCTACACCTTC.